The TCR beta chain described here comes from a study of breast tumors, draining lymph nodes, adjacent tissues. The study, taken as a whole, reports: Tumor and nontumor repertoires were significantly more similar in luminal-like than in basal-like breast cancer. Tumor TCR diversity was below lymph nodes but above nontumor tissue.

Details on this clonotype: Its antigen remains unknown.

Per germline, CDR1 SGHKS and CDR2 YYEKEE (reference sequence). The CDR3 spans 13 residues. Trimming cost V 0 bases and J 5 bases, with 9 bases left between them. Breast cancer patients provided tissue from their axillary draining lymph nodes. TCRdb ran MiXCR on the multiplex PCR reads and lists one entry per CDR3 protein. The sample consists of approximately 300,000 distinct CDR3 sequences, more than 30% of them appearing once. The material sequenced was axillary lymph node tissue. The J gene is TRBJ2-7, the V gene TRBV5-5; D gene unclear. This clonotype was obtained from a female donor with breast cancer. Some clones in this sample may be carry-over from other donors' samples. This CDR3 reads CASSLGPTNEQYF. In DNA, the CDR3 is TGTGCCAGCAGCTTGGGACCGACGAACGAGCAGTACTTC.